Listed below are T cell receptor beta chains from one sample, sequenced in a study of prognosis after radiotherapy for stage I lung cancer. In TCRdb, the multiplex PCR reads were re-called with MiXCR into one record per CDR3 protein. The sample has about 25,000 distinct CDR3 sequences, approximately 40% seen once. The sequencing used PBMCs, collected before or after stereotactic body radiation therapy (not recorded which). These TCRs come from a donor over 45 with non-small cell lung cancer. Both conserved end residues are trimmed from each CDR3. Fields, in order: CDR3 length, V gene, CDR3 protein.

13 | TRBV30 | AWSQPGRGVNEQF
12 | TRBV28 | ASSRSEGINTQY
13 | TRBV28 | VSSPGVGSLQPQH
10 | TRBV6-1 | ASSYSGMNAF
11 | TRBV2 | ASRVDSGNTIY
13 | TRBV5-8 | SSSKTSGLHNEQF
13 | TRBV6-1 | ASSELSGMNTEAF
14 | TRBV11-2 | ASRTGGAGSGNTIY
14 | TRBV6-5 | ASINSRTIGTNEQF
13 | TRBV19 | ASSMGLAGSNEQF
15 | TRBV27 | ASSSLEIAGGPGNQY
12 | TRBV5-4 | ASTSDRDDEKLF
13 | TRBV30 | AWLMGARGNTEAF
15 | TRBV12-3/TRBV12-4 | ASTRRSGGINADTQY
13 | TRBV11-2 | ASSPSGRANYEQY
13 | TRBV12-3/TRBV12-4 | ASSFGGIVAWELF
13 | TRBV6-2/TRBV6-3 | ASIFGRGLAYGYT
16 | TRBV6-5 | ASSYSDGGGVSSYEQY
15 | TRBV4-1 | ASSQGWVCRMSYEQY
13 | TRBV6-1 | ASSELWGLYNEQF
15 | TRBV5-1 | ASSLVLSTANTGELF
12 | TRBV20-1 | SARDGRAETEAF
13 | TRBV19 | ASNLEGATYNEQF
14 | TRBV5-1 | SSSRGTTRCTDTQY
12 | TRBV24-1 | ATSYTRQGNEQF
11 | TRBV19 | ATAGQMTDTQY
13 | TRBV20-1 | SARGQTSGAGVQY
9 | TRBV28 | ASSFVGELF
17 | TRBV12-3/TRBV12-4 | ASSLASRLESSGANVLT
15 | TRBV4-1 | ASSQEASGSGNEKLF
14 | TRBV20-1 | SARKTSGRAALELF
15 | TRBV4-1 | ASSQAARGRGSDTQY
11 | TRBV6-2/TRBV6-3 | DSIDRGSYEKY
13 | TRBV4-1 | ASSQAPRGDYEQY